A selection of T cell receptor beta chains follows, all from one sample in a study of Ad26.COV2.S vaccination and SARS-CoV-2 variants. TCRdb's copy holds only in-frame clones and misses some; the assay was immunoSEQ multiplex PCR. The sample yields around 380,000 clones, roughly nine tenths seen once. The specimen comprised peripheral blood, sampled in a trial of Ad26.COV2.S vaccine versus placebo. Receptors originate from a person between 18 and 65 years old who received the Ad26.COV2.S COVID-19 vaccine or a placebo. CDR3s include the opening cysteine and the closing phenylalanine or tryptophan. D genes are given only for firm matches. Only some rows state a clone size, as once, few, many or a class for expanded clones.

CDR3aa: CASSLVIGGSGNTIYF
CDR3nt: TGTGCCAGCAGCTTAGTTATAGGGGGCTCTGGAAACACCATATATTTT
v_gene: TRBV7-2
d_gene: NA
j_gene: TRBJ1-3
abundance: NA

CDR3aa: CASTRLAGGLYYNEQFF
CDR3nt: TGTGCCAGCACTCGACTAGCGGGGGGGTTATACTACAATGAGCAGTTCTTC
v_gene: TRBV6-6
d_gene: TRBD2
j_gene: TRBJ2-1
abundance: NA

CDR3aa: CASSLGQDPSYEQYF
CDR3nt: TGTGCCAGCAGCCTAGGACAGGATCCCTCCTACGAGCAGTACTTC
v_gene: TRBV5-4
d_gene: TRBD1
j_gene: TRBJ2-7
abundance: NA

CDR3aa: CASSLDGPETYEQYF
CDR3nt: TGCGCCAGCAGCTTGGACGGGCCCGAAACCTACGAGCAGTACTTC
v_gene: TRBV5-1
d_gene: NA
j_gene: TRBJ2-7
abundance: NA

CDR3aa: CASTHEGAEAFF
CDR3nt: TGTGCCAGCACCCACGAAGGGGCTGAAGCTTTCTTT
v_gene: TRBV6-6
d_gene: NA
j_gene: TRBJ1-1
abundance: NA

CDR3aa: CASSGPRQGAAKLGYTF
CDR3nt: TGTGCCAGCAGTGGGCCGAGACAGGGGGCTGCAAAATTGGGCTACACCTTC
v_gene: TRBV6-1
d_gene: TRBD1
j_gene: TRBJ1-2
abundance: NA

CDR3aa: CASSLVPYQETQYF
CDR3nt: TGCGCCAGCAGCTTGGTCCCTTACCAAGAGACCCAGTACTTC
v_gene: TRBV5-1
d_gene: NA
j_gene: TRBJ2-5
abundance: NA

CDR3aa: CASSQEGANYGYTF
CDR3nt: TGTGCCAGCTCCCAGGAGGGAGCTAACTATGGCTACACCTTC
v_gene: TRBV18
d_gene: NA
j_gene: TRBJ1-2
abundance: NA

CDR3aa: CASSLVQGTGGKF
CDR3nt: TGCGCCAGCAGCTTGGTTCAGGGTACAGGGGGAAAATTT
v_gene: TRBV5-1
d_gene: TRBD1
j_gene: TRBJ2-3
abundance: NA

CDR3aa: CASSGRWDTNEKLFF
CDR3nt: TGTGCCAGCAGTGGTCGCTGGGACACTAATGAAAAACTGTTTTTT
v_gene: TRBV25-1
d_gene: NA
j_gene: TRBJ1-4
abundance: NA

CDR3aa: CASSSGLGGTGELFF
CDR3nt: TGCGCCAGCAGCTCAGGGTTGGGGGGCACCGGGGAGCTGTTTTTT
v_gene: TRBV5-1
d_gene: NA
j_gene: TRBJ2-2
abundance: NA

CDR3aa: CSAQWVTEQFF
CDR3nt: TGCAGTGCCCAATGGGTCACTGAGCAGTTCTTC
v_gene: TRBV20-1
d_gene: NA
j_gene: TRBJ2-1
abundance: NA

CDR3aa: CASSLNSYEQYF
CDR3nt: TGTGCCAGCAGCTTAAATTCATACGAGCAGTACTTC
v_gene: TRBV7-9
d_gene: NA
j_gene: TRBJ2-7
abundance: NA

CDR3aa: CASSLAGSQGYTF
CDR3nt: TGTGCCAGCAGCTTAGCAGGTAGTCAGGGCTACACCTTC
v_gene: TRBV7-2
d_gene: NA
j_gene: TRBJ1-2
abundance: few

CDR3aa: CASTNRRSYGYTF
CDR3nt: TGTGCCAGCACTAACAGGCGAAGCTATGGCTACACCTTC
v_gene: TRBV6-5
d_gene: NA
j_gene: TRBJ1-2
abundance: NA

CDR3aa: CASSQEGTAYGYTF
CDR3nt: TGTGCCAGCAGCCAAGAGGGGACAGCCTATGGCTACACCTTC
v_gene: TRBV3-1/TRBV3-2
d_gene: TRBD1
j_gene: TRBJ1-2
abundance: NA

CDR3aa: CASSLASEYNEQFF
CDR3nt: TGTGCCAGCAGCCTAGCTAGCGAATACAATGAGCAGTTCTTC
v_gene: TRBV7-9
d_gene: NA
j_gene: TRBJ2-1
abundance: NA

CDR3aa: CASSRQGLVNTEAFF
CDR3nt: TGTGCCAGCAGTCGACAGGGTTTGGTGAACACTGAAGCTTTCTTT
v_gene: TRBV27
d_gene: TRBD1
j_gene: TRBJ1-1
abundance: few

CDR3aa: CASSISSTGSRPYNEQFF
CDR3nt: TGTGCCAGTAGTATATCGAGTACCGGCAGCCGACCCTACAATGAGCAGTTCTTC
v_gene: TRBV19
d_gene: NA
j_gene: TRBJ2-1
abundance: NA

CDR3aa: CASRVNGGDTQYF
CDR3nt: TGTGCCAGCAGAGTAAACGGGGGGGATACGCAGTATTTT
v_gene: TRBV2
d_gene: TRBD2
j_gene: TRBJ2-3
abundance: once

CDR3aa: CASRIGHELNQPQHF
CDR3nt: TGTGCCAGCCGTATCGGACACGAGCTCAATCAGCCCCAGCATTTT
v_gene: TRBV18
d_gene: NA
j_gene: TRBJ1-5
abundance: once

CDR3aa: CASSQEGQGANGYTF
CDR3nt: TGTGCCAGCAGCCAAGAGGGACAGGGGGCGAATGGCTACACCTTC
v_gene: TRBV3-1/TRBV3-2
d_gene: TRBD1
j_gene: TRBJ1-2
abundance: NA

CDR3aa: CATSRDAYASGYTF
CDR3nt: TGTGCCACCAGCAGAGATGCGTACGCGTCTGGCTACACCTTC
v_gene: TRBV15
d_gene: NA
j_gene: TRBJ1-2
abundance: NA

CDR3aa: CASSRVLIAKNIQYF
CDR3nt: TGCGCCAGCAGCAGGGTACTAATAGCCAAAAACATTCAGTACTTC
v_gene: TRBV4-1
d_gene: NA
j_gene: TRBJ2-4
abundance: NA

CDR3aa: CASSRLEKLFF
CDR3nt: TGTGCCAGCAGCCGACTCGAAAAACTGTTTTTT
v_gene: TRBV7-9
d_gene: NA
j_gene: TRBJ1-4
abundance: NA

CDR3aa: CASSQGTGGRSNQPQHF
CDR3nt: TGTGCCAGCAGCCAAGGAACAGGGGGCAGGAGCAATCAGCCCCAGCATTTT
v_gene: TRBV3-1/TRBV3-2
d_gene: TRBD1
j_gene: TRBJ1-5
abundance: NA

CDR3aa: CASSQGDDRASGNTIYF
CDR3nt: TGTGCCAGCAGCCAAGGGGACGACAGGGCCTCTGGAAACACCATATATTTT
v_gene: TRBV3-1/TRBV3-2
d_gene: TRBD1
j_gene: TRBJ1-3
abundance: NA

CDR3aa: CAWSVALDGYTF
CDR3nt: TGTGCCTGGAGTGTGGCCCTGGATGGCTACACCTTC
v_gene: TRBV30
d_gene: NA
j_gene: TRBJ1-2
abundance: NA

CDR3aa: CASSRGGSIPSGNTIYF
CDR3nt: TGTGCCAGCAGCCGCGGAGGCAGCATTCCCTCTGGAAACACCATATATTTT
v_gene: TRBV7-6
d_gene: NA
j_gene: TRBJ1-3
abundance: NA

CDR3aa: CASSPQSASGGAYEQYF
CDR3nt: TGTGCCAGCAGCCCTCAAAGCGCTAGCGGGGGGGCCTACGAGCAGTACTTC
v_gene: TRBV3-1/TRBV3-2
d_gene: TRBD2
j_gene: TRBJ2-7
abundance: once

CDR3aa: CASRPGTHNQPQHF
CDR3nt: TGTGCCAGCAGGCCGGGAACCCACAATCAGCCCCAGCATTTT
v_gene: TRBV28
d_gene: NA
j_gene: TRBJ1-5
abundance: NA

CDR3aa: CASSYDWQRAINYGYTF
CDR3nt: TGTGCCAGCAGTTACGATTGGCAGAGAGCGATAAACTATGGCTACACCTTC
v_gene: TRBV6-2/TRBV6-3
d_gene: NA
j_gene: TRBJ1-2
abundance: NA

CDR3aa: CASQGSDQPQHF
CDR3nt: TGTGCCAGCCAGGGTTCGGATCAGCCCCAGCATTTT
v_gene: TRBV2
d_gene: NA
j_gene: TRBJ1-5
abundance: once

CDR3aa: CASSQGLADSYNEQFF
CDR3nt: TGCGCCAGCAGCCAAGGACTAGCGGACTCCTACAATGAGCAGTTCTTC
v_gene: TRBV4-1
d_gene: TRBD2
j_gene: TRBJ2-1
abundance: NA

CDR3aa: CASSLGGDEQYF
CDR3nt: TGTGCCAGCAGCTTGGGGGGCGACGAGCAGTACTTC
v_gene: TRBV5-8
d_gene: NA
j_gene: TRBJ2-7
abundance: NA

CDR3aa: CASSPYDSRYGYTF
CDR3nt: TGTGCCAGCTCACCATATGACAGTCGCTATGGCTACACCTTC
v_gene: TRBV18
d_gene: NA
j_gene: TRBJ1-2
abundance: once

CDR3aa: CASSLGSSGTETQYF
CDR3nt: TGTGCCAGCAGCTTAGGGTCTAGCGGGACGGAGACCCAGTACTTC
v_gene: TRBV7-9
d_gene: TRBD2
j_gene: TRBJ2-5
abundance: NA

CDR3aa: CASRSGTGGLRYTQYF
CDR3nt: TGTGCCAGCAGATCCGGGACAGGGGGCTTAAGGTATACGCAGTATTTT
v_gene: TRBV2
d_gene: TRBD1
j_gene: TRBJ2-3
abundance: NA

CDR3aa: CASSPPTAVGEKLFF
CDR3nt: TGTGCCAGCAGCCCGCCGACAGCGGTTGGCGAAAAACTGTTTTTT
v_gene: TRBV7-9
d_gene: NA
j_gene: TRBJ1-4
abundance: few

CDR3aa: CASSLANRGASTQEQFF
CDR3nt: TGCGCCAGCAGCTTGGCCAACAGGGGCGCCTCAACCCAAGAGCAGTTCTTC
v_gene: TRBV5-1
d_gene: TRBD1
j_gene: TRBJ2-1
abundance: NA

CDR3aa: CASSQASGGAGQPQHF
CDR3nt: TGCGCCAGCAGCCAAGCTTCGGGGGGCGCGGGTCAGCCCCAGCATTTT
v_gene: TRBV4-1
d_gene: NA
j_gene: TRBJ1-5
abundance: NA